Here is one T cell receptor beta chain with its context. Its antigen is unidentified. All donors came from Russia, were Caucasian and healthy, and spanned ages roughly 6 to 95. Staff drew around 10 milliliters of peripheral blood from each donor. V was cut by 4 bases and J by 6 bases, with 10 bases left in between. The germline V gene has CDR1 LNHDA and CDR2 SQIVND (reference sequence). CDR3 length equals 12 residues. Through a sample-barcoded 5' primer and a J-beta primer mix, a second PCR was run for 7 to 11 cycles. MiXCR, run by TCRdb on the 5' RACE reads, gives a single entry per CDR3 protein. This table has roughly 1.5 million distinct CDR3 sequences, approximately 39% appearing once. The data were obtained in a study of blood T cells in healthy people across ages. Notes on the study in general: Possibly, changes in expanded clonotypes were confounded because donor CMV status was unknown. TCR beta diversity was tightly associated with the proportion of naive T cells.

Material: blood. The chain recombines TRBV19 with TRBJ2-7, with unresolved D. This TCR came from a woman under 30 in good health. In nucleotides, the CDR3 is TGTGCCAGTAGTACTGGGCTAGGCGAGCAGTACTTC. Translated, it gives CASSTGLGEQYF.